What follows are 10 T cell receptor beta chains derived from one specimen sequenced in a study of cytomegalovirus exposure and HLA in healthy donors. This PCR relied on a set of 60 Vbeta primers and 13 Jbeta primers. Libraries were prepared by immunoSEQ multiplex PCR; TCRdb keeps only in-frame clonotypes and omits some of them. The sample yields 150,000 to 200,000 clones, roughly 77% seen once. The sample was PBMCs. The receptors originated from a male donor in good health and CMV-seropositive.

The V gene is TRBV4-3, the J gene TRBJ2-7; the match to TRBD1 covers 7 bases. Germline V CDR1 and CDR2: LGHNA, YSLEER. This CDR3 is 15 amino acids long. Losses at the gene ends were 1 base for V and 2 bases for J; bases not matched to a gene: 5. CDR3 in DNA: TGCGCCAGCAGCCAAGGGACAGGTCCCCCCTACGAGCAGTACTTC. Translation gives CASSQGTGPPYEQYF.

Notes on this clone: A read error may account for a junction end that differs from germline. This chain links TRBV7-9 with TRBJ1-1; 9 bases align to TRBD1. Germline V gene data show CDR1 as SEHNR and CDR2 as FQNEAQ (reference sequence). The CDR3 sequence is 15 residues long. In DNA, the CDR3 is TGTTCCAGCCATTTGGGGACAGGGTGGGACACTGAAGCTTTCTTT. This encodes CSSHLGTGWDTEAFF. Based on the CDR3 plus reference TRBV7-9 and TRBJ1-1, the full variable domain is DTGVSQNPRHKITKRGQNVTFRCDPISEHNRLYWYRQTLGQGPEFLTYFQNEAQLEKSRLLSDRFSAERPKGSFSTLEIQRTEQGDSAMYLCSSHLGTGWDTEAFFGQGTRLTVV.

This clone was seen just once. The V gene is TRBV6-5, the J gene TRBJ1-1; D gene uncertain. This CDR3 region has 11 residues. The ends were cut back, 6 bases at V and 7 bases at J, with 9 bases in the middle. Germline CDR1 is MNHEY and CDR2 is SVGAGI. The CDR3 DNA is TGTGCCAGCAGCCGCAGAAATGAAGCTTTCTTT. Its protein product is CASSRRNEAFF.

The J gene is TRBJ1-6, the V gene TRBV7-9; 7 nucleotides agree with TRBD1. The CDR3 loop spans 14 amino acids. The V and J ends lost 5 bases and 6 bases, in that order; junction bases with no gene match: 4. Germline V gene lookup returns CDR1 SEHNR and CDR2 FQNEAQ (reference sequence). The CDR3 reads CASSLRDSNSPLHF. For the CDR3, the DNA is TGTGCCAGCAGCCTTAGGGACAGTAATTCACCCCTCCACTTT. The variable domain in full, with the rest retrieved from reference TRBV7-9 and TRBJ1-6, is DTGVSQNPRHKITKRGQNVTFRCDPISEHNRLYWYRQTLGQGPEFLTYFQNEAQLEKSRLLSDRFSAERPKGSFSTLEIQRTEQGDSAMYLCASSLRDSNSPLHFGNGTRLTVT.

This clone was seen a single time. The V and J genes are TRBV7-9 and TRBJ1-5, with D hard to call. With 6 bases removed from V and 7 bases from J, the gap between germline ends came to 10 bases. The CDR3 extends over 12 amino acids. From germline, CDR1 is SEHNR and CDR2 FQNEAQ (reference sequence). For the CDR3, the DNA is TGTGCCAGCAGTTCTACTGCGCAGCCCCAGCATTTT. It codes for CASSSTAQPQHF.

The chain joins TRBV6-5 to TRBJ1-5; 7 nucleotides align to TRBD1. Unmatched junction bases numbered 3, after V lost 5 bases and J lost 5 bases. CDR3 length: 13 amino acids. The germline V gene has CDR1 MNHEY and CDR2 SVGAGI. CDR3 protein: CASSQDRDQPQHF. CDR3 in DNA: TGTGCCAGCAGTCAAGACAGGGATCAGCCCCAGCATTTT.

The chain is built from TRBV7-7 and TRBJ2-1, with TRBD1 identical over 9 bases. The CDR3 runs 14 residues. With V trimmed by 5 bases and J by 10 bases, 9 bases remained unmatched. Germline assignment: CDR1 SSHAT and CDR2 FNYEAQ (reference sequence). The CDR3 DNA is TGTGCCAGCAGCACTCGGACAGGGGATTGGGAGCAGTTCTTC. It yields the protein CASSTRTGDWEQFF.

This sequence joins TRBV6-1 and TRBJ1-3; the D is unclear. The CDR3 runs to 14 residues. Germline V lookup: CDR1 MNHNS, CDR2 SASEGT. Trimming removed 6 bases at V and 0 bases at J, with 9 bases between. The CDR3 DNA follows: TGTGCCAGCAGCCCTCTAAGCTCTGGAAACACCATATATTTT. Its protein is CASSPLSSGNTIYF.

This chain links TRBV6-5 with TRBJ1-1; a weak D match, TRBD1 (6 bases). Trimming took 2 bases from V and 3 from J, leaving 10 bases between them. Germline CDR1 is MNHEY and CDR2 is SVGAGI. The CDR3 consists of 14 residues. The CDR3 is CASSYDRLDTEAFF. As DNA, the CDR3 is TGTGCCAGCAGTTACGACAGGTTGGACACTGAAGCTTTCTTT.

A note on this clone: Different DNA sequences within this sample yield the same CDR3. The chain combines TRBV19 with TRBJ2-7; TRBD1 is a possible D gene (5 bases). Germline V gene lookup returns CDR1 LNHDA and CDR2 SQIVND (reference sequence). The V end was cut by 4 bases, the J end by 3 bases, with 7 bases between. CDR3 length: 12 amino acids. The CDR3 loop is CASSKQGYEQYF. The CDR3 coding sequence is TGTGCCAGTAGTAAGCAGGGCTACGAGCAGTACTTC.